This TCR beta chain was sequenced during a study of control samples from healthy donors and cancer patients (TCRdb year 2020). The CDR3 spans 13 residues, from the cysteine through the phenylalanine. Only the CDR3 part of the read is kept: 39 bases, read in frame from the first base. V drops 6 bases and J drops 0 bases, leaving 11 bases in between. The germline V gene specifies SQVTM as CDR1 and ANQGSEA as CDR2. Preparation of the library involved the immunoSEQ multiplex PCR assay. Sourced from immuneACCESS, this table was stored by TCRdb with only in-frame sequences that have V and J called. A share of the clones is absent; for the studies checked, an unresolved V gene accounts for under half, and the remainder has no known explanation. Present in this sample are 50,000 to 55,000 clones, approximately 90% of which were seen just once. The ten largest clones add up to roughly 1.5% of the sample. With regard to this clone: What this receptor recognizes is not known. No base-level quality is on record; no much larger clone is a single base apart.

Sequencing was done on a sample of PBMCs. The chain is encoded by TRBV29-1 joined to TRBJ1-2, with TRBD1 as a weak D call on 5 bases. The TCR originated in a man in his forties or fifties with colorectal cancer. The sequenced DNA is TGCAGCGTACGGGGACCTTCTAACTATGGCTACACCTTC. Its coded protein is CSVRGPSNYGYTF.